One and the same sample provided the 30 T cell receptor beta chains below, sequenced in a study of T cells and Merkel cell carcinoma outcomes. TCRdb keeps only in-frame clones here, not all; method: immunoSEQ multiplex PCR. The sample records 1,500 to 2,500 clones, 80% to 95% being singletons. What was sequenced was tumor tissue from Merkel cell carcinoma. The receptors here all came from a human donor with Merkel cell carcinoma.

The V gene is TRBV4-2, the J gene TRBJ1-2; no reliable D call. The germline V and J ends were trimmed by 2 bases and 3 bases, with 10 bases remaining between them. This CDR3 is 14 amino acids long. The germline gives CDR1 LGHNA, CDR2 YNFKEQ. The CDR3 DNA reads as TGTGCCAGCAGCCAACAAGGTGGGGACTATGGCTACACCTTC. Encoded protein: CASSQQGGDYGYTF.

The chain couples TRBV11-1 to TRBJ2-1; 7 bases map to TRBD1. The junction had 15 bases not matched to a gene; V was cut back by 5 bases and J by 8 bases. Germline V gene data show CDR1 as SGHAT and CDR2 as FQDESV (reference sequence). The CDR3 totals 16 residues. Here the CDR3 reads CASSARQGVDVDEQFF. The CDR3 DNA reads TGTGCCAGCAGCGCCCGACAGGGCGTCGATGTAGATGAGCAGTTCTTC.

The chain carries TRBV5-1 and TRBJ2-7; 9 bases are shared with TRBD2. Germline trimming cut 3 bases from V and 4 bases from J; bases unmatched to any gene: 8. The germline V gene has CDR1 SGHRS and CDR2 YFSETQ. The CDR3 length is 15 residues. The CDR3, as DNA: TGCGCCAGCAGCTCGGGGGGACTAGCTCGATACGAGCAGTACTTC. Protein: CASSSGGLARYEQYF.

The chain carries TRBV14 and TRBJ1-2, with 12 bases aligning to TRBD1. In germline, CDR1 is SGHDN, CDR2 FVKESK. The CDR3 spans 16 residues. V shed 4 bases and J 3 bases; nucleotides not matched to a gene: 6. The CDR3 is CASSPTGTGGYYGYTF. The CDR3 DNA reads as TGTGCCAGCAGCCCTACCGGGACAGGGGGCTACTATGGCTACACCTTC.

This clone has just one count. The chain has TRBV4-1 and TRBJ2-5; 8 bases are a match to TRBD1. This CDR3 comprises 15 residues. J gave up 2 bases and V 7 bases, and 9 bases lay outside the gene matches. The germline V gene encodes CDR1 MGHRA and CDR2 YSYEKL. CDR3 coding DNA: TGCGCCAGCACTAATCAGGGGGCGACGCAAGAGACCCAGTACTTC. Amino acid sequence: CASTNQGATQETQYF.

This chain uses TRBV29-1 with TRBJ2-7, with D tentatively TRBD2 (5 bases). The CDR3 is made up of 12 amino acids. Trimming left V 7 bases short and J 0 bases short, with 10 bases between. Germline V gives CDR1 SQVTM, CDR2 ANQGSEA. The CDR3 here is CSGGPSSYEQYF. CDR3 DNA sequence: TGCAGCGGCGGGCCGAGCTCCTACGAGCAGTACTTC.

This clone was observed a single time. This sequence joins TRBV7-6 and TRBJ2-2; 7 nucleotides line up with TRBD2. Germline CDR1 and CDR2: SGHVS and FNYEAQ. Trimming took 3 bases from V and 5 from J; bases not matched to a gene: 6. The CDR3 is 15 amino acids. The CDR3 region has the DNA TGTGCCAGCAGCTTGGGCGGGGGAGCTACCGGGGAGCTGTTTTTT. Protein sequence: CASSLGGGATGELFF.

This clone was observed once. The gene calls are TRBV27 and TRBJ2-7; TRBD1 aligns across 8 bases. V was pared by 2 bases and J by 2 bases, with 11 bases of the junction left unmatched. There are 17 residues in the CDR3. CDR1 and CDR2 from the germline V gene are MNHEY and SMNVEV (reference sequence). The CDR3 DNA is TGTGCCAGCAGTTTACTAGCCACCGGGACAGGAGCCTACGAGCAGTACTTC. Translation: CASSLLATGTGAYEQYF.

The rearrangement links TRBV5-1 to TRBJ2-2; D unresolved. The CDR3 runs to 15 residues. Trimming removed 2 bases at V and 2 bases at J, with 10 bases between. The germline gives CDR1 SGHRS, CDR2 YFSETQ. CDR3 in DNA: TGCGCCAGCAGCTTTTGGACCCCCAACACCGGGGAGCTGTTTTTT. Residues: CASSFWTPNTGELFF.

The chain joins TRBV19 to TRBJ2-3, with D possibly TRBD1 on 6 matching bases. The CDR3 has 15 amino acids. Trimming stripped 5 bases from V and 5 bases from J, with 17 bases between. The V gene's germline CDR1 is LNHDA and CDR2 SQIVND (reference sequence). CDR3 nucleotides: TGTGCCAGTAGTGTCGGGACACGCATGAGAGATACGCAGTATTTT. This sequence encodes CASSVGTRMRDTQYF.

The CDR3 loop is CASSEATLPNEKLFF. CDR3 in DNA: TGTGCCAGCAGCGAGGCCACATTGCCTAATGAAAAACTGTTTTTT. The chain employs TRBV9 and TRBJ1-4; D is unresolved. Trimming shortened V by 3 bases and J by 3 bases, and 12 bases separated the two germline ends. The CDR3 contains 15 residues. Germline V gene lookup returns CDR1 SGDLS and CDR2 YYNGEE.

V gene TRBV6-5 combines with J gene TRBJ2-1; D remains unclear. Germline CDR1 and CDR2: MNHEY and SVGAGI. CDR3 length: 11 residues. V was trimmed by 4 bases and J by 6 bases, leaving 4 bases between them. The CDR3 DNA reads TGTGCCAGCAGTTTAGCCAATGAGCAGTTCTTC. This sequence encodes CASSLANEQFF.

J is TRBJ2-2 and V is TRBV28; D uncertain. Germline lookup yields CDR1 MDHEN and CDR2 SYDVKM. This CDR3 comprises 16 residues. V was clipped by 4 bases and J by 3 bases, with 15 bases between them. The CDR3 DNA is TGTGCCAGCAGTTCCTCGTCCGACCTAGACACCGGGGAGCTGTTTTTT. This gives the protein CASSSSSDLDTGELFF.

This clone occurred once. The chain carries TRBV12-2 and TRBJ1-1. TRBV12-2 is given as a pseudogene. CDR3 size: 12 residues. In DNA form, the CDR3 reads TGTGCAAGTCGTCGGGTCTGGACTGAAGCTTTCTTT. Translation: CASRRVWTEAFF.

This clone appeared once. The chain couples TRBV10-3 to TRBJ1-1; 11 nucleotides agree with TRBD1. Germline V gene lookup returns CDR1 ENHRY and CDR2 SYGVKD. The CDR3 has 14 residues. V lost 9 bases, J lost 2 bases, and 5 bases stayed unmatched. DNA for the CDR3: TGTGCCATAACCCGGACAGGGGGCAACACTGAAGCTTTCTTT. Protein product: CAITRTGGNTEAFF.

The chain recombines TRBV28 with TRBJ2-7; D is ambiguous. The germline V and J ends were trimmed by 8 bases and 0 bases, with 14 bases remaining between them. The CDR3 totals 14 residues. Germline CDR1 and CDR2: MDHEN and SYDVKM. In DNA, the CDR3 is TGTGCCAGCTCTCCGGGCGGAAGCTCCTACGAGCAGTACTTC. Amino acids: CASSPGGSSYEQYF.

This rearrangement joins TRBV7-9 to TRBJ1-1; a possible D gene is TRBD1 (6 bases). This CDR3 region has 14 residues. The V end was cut by 5 bases, the J end by 4 bases, with 14 bases between. Germline lookup yields CDR1 SEHNR and CDR2 FQNEAQ (reference sequence). The CDR3 protein is CASSIQGFSTEAFF. Written as DNA, the CDR3 is TGTGCCAGCAGCATACAGGGCTTTAGCACTGAAGCTTTCTTT. The complete variable domain, with remaining parts taken from reference TRBV7-9 and TRBJ1-1, reads DTGVSQNPRHKITKRGQNVTFRCDPISEHNRLYWYRQTLGQGPEFLTYFQNEAQLEKSRLLSDRFSAERPKGSFSTLEIQRTEQGDSAMYLCASSIQGFSTEAFFGQGTRLTVV.

This sequence joins TRBV28 and TRBJ1-1, with 8 bases aligning to TRBD1. Unmatched junction bases numbered 12, after V lost 7 bases and J lost 8 bases. CDR3 length: 14 amino acids. CDR1 is MDHEN and CDR2 is SYDVKM in the germline V gene. CDR3 region: CASNNPGTGREAFF. The CDR3 bases are TGTGCCAGCAACAACCCCGGGACAGGACGGGAAGCTTTCTTT.

J is TRBJ2-1 and V is TRBV6-6, with 10 positions matching TRBD1. J was trimmed by 9 bases and V by 7 bases; bases with no gene match: 9. Per the germline V gene, CDR1 is MNHNY and CDR2 is SVGAGI (reference sequence). CDR3 size: 14 residues. CDR3 region: CASTRDRGDSEQFF. The CDR3 DNA is TGTGCCAGCACCAGGGACAGGGGAGATAGTGAGCAGTTCTTC.

The chain joins TRBV18 to TRBJ2-3; D is unclear. Between the trimmed V and J ends, which lost 5 bases and 5 bases, there was a span of 11 bases. This CDR3 is built from 13 residues. Per the germline V gene, CDR1 is KGHSH and CDR2 is LQKENI. The CDR3 DNA reads TGTGCCAGCTCAACATTAGGAGAAGATACGCAGTATTTT. Translated, it gives CASSTLGEDTQYF.

The chain employs TRBV5-1 and TRBJ1-6; D is unresolved. V lost 9 bases to trimming and J lost 0 bases, with 13 bases between them. From germline, CDR1 is SGHRS and CDR2 YFSETQ. This CDR3 spans 15 amino acids. CDR3 DNA: TGCGCCACCCAAAGAGATAGCTCCTATAATTCACCCCTCCACTTT. Protein product: CATQRDSSYNSPLHF.

The chain employs TRBV30 and TRBJ1-6, with no clear D. In germline, CDR1 is GTSNPN, CDR2 SVGIG (reference sequence). The CDR3 totals 14 residues. Trimming shortened V by 8 bases and J by 0 bases, and 11 bases separated the two germline ends. The CDR3 here is CARTGNSYNSPLHF. CDR3 sequence (DNA): TGTGCCCGCACCGGGAACTCCTATAATTCACCCCTCCACTTT.

On this clone: The germline gene is not matched at one end of the junction; a read error may be the cause. The chain combines TRBV7-7 with TRBJ2-3; D remains ambiguous. CDR3 size: 13 residues. The germline V gene has CDR1 SSHAT and CDR2 FNYEAQ (reference sequence). In DNA, the CDR3 is TGTGCTAGCAGCCCGGTGGGGTCGGATACGCAGTATTTT. It is translated as CASSPVGSDTQYF.

This chain connects TRBV6-1 to TRBJ2-7; no clear D. Trimming took off 3 bases at V and 1 base at J, with 7 bases between the two ends. CDR3 length: 13 residues. Per germline, CDR1 MNHNS and CDR2 SASEGT. The CDR3 reads CASSDWGSYEQYF. The CDR3 DNA is TGTGCCAGCAGTGATTGGGGTTCCTACGAGCAGTACTTC.

This chain connects TRBV7-6 to TRBJ2-5, with a possible D match to TRBD2 (6 bases). V was clipped by 4 bases and J by 10 bases, with 16 bases between them. CDR1 and CDR2 from the germline V gene are SGHVS and FNYEAQ. CDR3 size: 13 residues. CDR3 loop: CASSSGVRRIQYF. Here the CDR3 DNA reads TGTGCCAGCAGCTCGGGGGTTCGTCGGATCCAGTACTTC.

The V and J genes are TRBV20-1 and TRBJ1-1, with D maybe TRBD1 (6 bases). The CDR3 runs to 11 residues. V was shortened by 5 bases and J by 7 bases, with 11 bases between the two germline ends. CDR1 and CDR2 (germline): DFQATT, SNEGSKA (reference sequence). The DNA for the CDR3 is TGCAGTGCTCCGGGACAAAGTGAAGCTTTCTTT. This sequence encodes CSAPGQSEAFF.

The gene calls are TRBV7-8 and TRBJ2-3, with 10 bases aligning to TRBD1. Germline-derived CDR1 and CDR2 are SGHVS and FQNEAQ. This CDR3 region has 16 residues. Germline trimming cut 5 bases from V and 8 bases from J; bases unmatched to any gene: 13. The DNA for the CDR3 is TGTGCCAGCAGCCCCGTCGGGGGACAGGGGAATTTTACGCAGTATTTT. Amino acid sequence: CASSPVGGQGNFTQYF.

The rearrangement joins TRBV30 to TRBJ2-3, with 12 bases matching TRBD2. The CDR3 consists of 18 residues. Germline V gene lookup returns CDR1 GTSNPN and CDR2 SVGIG (reference sequence). J gave up 5 bases and V 2 bases, and 14 bases lay outside the gene matches. The CDR3 DNA is TGTGCCTGGAGTTCTTGGACTAGCGGGGTCTTCGTGGGAGATACGCAGTATTTT. Protein sequence: CAWSSWTSGVFVGDTQYF.

CDR3: CASSFEDAGPYEQYF. CDR3 sequence (DNA): TGTGCCAGCAGCTTCGAGGATGCGGGCCCCTACGAGCAGTACTTC. V is TRBV7-2 and J is TRBJ2-7, with D possibly being TRBD2 (5 bases). Trimming cost V 3 bases and J 2 bases, with 14 bases left between them. This CDR3 comprises 15 residues. Looked up from germline, CDR1 is SGHTA and CDR2 is FQGNSA. The entire variable domain, with the rest obtained from reference TRBV7-2 and TRBJ2-7, is as follows: GAGVSQSPSNKVTEKGKDVELRCDPISGHTALYWYRQSLGQGLEFLIYFQGNSAPDKSGLPSDRFSAERTGGSVSTLTIQRTQQEDSAVYLCASSFEDAGPYEQYFGPGTRLTVT.

For this clone: The junction differs from germline at one of its ends, possibly a read error. This chain links TRBV7-7 with TRBJ2-7; D is ambiguous. CDR1 and CDR2 from the germline V gene are SSHAT and FNYEAQ (reference sequence). This CDR3 has 15 residues. CDR3 residues: CASSLLLSTLGEQYF. The CDR3 DNA sequence: TGTGCTAGCAGCTTATTATTGTCCACTTTAGGCGAGCAGTACTTC.